This TCR beta chain was retrieved from a study of blood T cell repertoires in COVID-19. Study-wide background: Italy, Spain and the United States were the sources of the convalescent and acute COVID-19 samples. Nucleic acid was either cDNA or gDNA, and it came from T cells, B-cell-depleted T cells, or PBMCs.

V was shortened by 2 bases and J by 8 bases, with 12 bases between the two germline ends. The CDR3 loop spans 14 amino acids. Germline V gene lookup returns CDR1 MDHEN and CDR2 SYDVKM. Assay: immunoSEQ multiplex PCR; the TCRdb copy retains only in-frame clones and omits some. The repertoire has approximately 300,000 clones, approximately 86% of them found once; the top ten carry around 4.1%. The J gene is TRBJ1-4, the V gene TRBV28, with D possibly TRBD1 on 6 matching bases. The clonotype was recovered from a woman in her forties or fifties with active or convalescent COVID-19. The sample comprised peripheral blood. The CDR3 nucleotides are TGTGCCAGCAGTTTAGGGGGGGCTAGGGAAAAACTGTTTTTT. Translated: CASSLGGAREKLFF. The full variable domain, rest sourced from reference TRBV28 and TRBJ1-4, is DVKVTQSSRYLVKRTGEKVFLECVQDMDHENMFWYRQDPGLGLRLIYFSYDVKMKEKGDIPEGYSVSREKKERFSLILESASTNQTSMYLCASSLGGAREKLFFGSGTQLSVL.